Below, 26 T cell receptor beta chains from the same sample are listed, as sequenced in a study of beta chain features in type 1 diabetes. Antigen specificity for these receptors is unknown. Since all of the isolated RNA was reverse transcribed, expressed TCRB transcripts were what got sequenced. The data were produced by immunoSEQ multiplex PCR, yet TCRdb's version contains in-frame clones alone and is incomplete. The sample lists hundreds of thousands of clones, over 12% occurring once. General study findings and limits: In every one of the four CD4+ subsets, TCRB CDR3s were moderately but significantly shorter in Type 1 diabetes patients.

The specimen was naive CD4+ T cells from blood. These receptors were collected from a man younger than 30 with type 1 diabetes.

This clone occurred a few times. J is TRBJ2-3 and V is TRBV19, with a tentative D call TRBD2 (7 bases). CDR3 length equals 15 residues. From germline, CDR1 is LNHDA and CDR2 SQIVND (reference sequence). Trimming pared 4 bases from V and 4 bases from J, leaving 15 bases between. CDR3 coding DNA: TGTGCCAGTAGTAGCGGGGGCGCCGGGGCAGATACGCAGTATTTT. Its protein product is CASSSGGAGADTQYF. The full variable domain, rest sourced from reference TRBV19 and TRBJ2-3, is DGGITQSPKYLFRKEGQNVTLSCEQNLNHDAMYWYRQDPGQGLRLIYYSQIVNDFQKGDIAEGYSVSREKKESFPLTVTSAQKNPTAFYLCASSSGGAGADTQYFGPGTRLTVL.

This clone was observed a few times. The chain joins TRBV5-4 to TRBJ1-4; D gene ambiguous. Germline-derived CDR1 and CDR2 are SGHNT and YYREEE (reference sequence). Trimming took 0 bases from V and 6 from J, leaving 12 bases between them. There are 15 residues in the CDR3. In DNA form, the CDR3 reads TGTGCCAGCAGCTTGGGGGTAACCGGGCATGAAAAACTGTTTTTT. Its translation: CASSLGVTGHEKLFF.

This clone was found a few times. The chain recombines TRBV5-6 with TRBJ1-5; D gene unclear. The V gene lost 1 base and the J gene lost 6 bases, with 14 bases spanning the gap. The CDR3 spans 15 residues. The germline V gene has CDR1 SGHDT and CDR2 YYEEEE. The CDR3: CASSLRWSGGQPQHF. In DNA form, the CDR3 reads TGTGCCAGCAGCTTGAGGTGGAGTGGCGGTCAGCCCCAGCATTTT.

This CDR3 is CASSGTGGHQPQHF. Here the CDR3 DNA reads TGTGCCAGCAGCGGGACAGGGGGACATCAGCCCCAGCATTTT. The chain recombines TRBV6-6 with TRBJ1-5; 11 bases fit TRBD1. The trim removed 6 bases at V and 5 bases at J, leaving 3 bases unmatched. CDR1 is MNHNY, CDR2 SVGAGI, per germline (reference sequence). The CDR3 is 14 residues long.

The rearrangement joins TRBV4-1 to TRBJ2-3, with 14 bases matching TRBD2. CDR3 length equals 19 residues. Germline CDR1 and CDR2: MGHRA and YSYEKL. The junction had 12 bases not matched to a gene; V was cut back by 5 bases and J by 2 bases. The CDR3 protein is CASSDGARLAGGPTDTQYF. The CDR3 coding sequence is TGCGCCAGCAGCGACGGGGCACGACTAGCGGGAGGGCCCACAGATACGCAGTATTTT.

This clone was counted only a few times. CDR3 sequence (DNA): TGTGCCAGCACTCTAGCGGGTGAGCAGTACTTC. It encodes CASTLAGEQYF. V is TRBV6-5 and J is TRBJ2-7; 8 bases align to TRBD2. The CDR3 has 11 residues. Germline CDR1 reads MNHEY; CDR2 reads SVGAGI. Germline trimming cut 7 bases from V and 7 bases from J; bases unmatched to any gene: 3.

The CDR3 sequence is CASSLLFQRVTDTQYF. The DNA for the CDR3 is TGTGCCAGCAGTCTCCTCTTTCAGCGAGTCACAGATACGCAGTATTTT. The chain joins TRBV28 to TRBJ2-3; D is unresolved. There are 16 residues in the CDR3. Germline values: CDR1 MDHEN, CDR2 SYDVKM. The germline V and J ends were trimmed by 5 bases and 2 bases, with 17 bases remaining between them.

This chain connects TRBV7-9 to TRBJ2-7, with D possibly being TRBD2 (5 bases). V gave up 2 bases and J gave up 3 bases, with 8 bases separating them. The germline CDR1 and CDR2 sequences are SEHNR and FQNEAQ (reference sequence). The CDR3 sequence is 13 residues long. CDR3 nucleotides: TGTGCCAGCAGCTTATCCGGGAACTACGAGCAGTACTTC. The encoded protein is CASSLSGNYEQYF. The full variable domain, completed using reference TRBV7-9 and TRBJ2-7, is DTGVSQNPRHKITKRGQNVTFRCDPISEHNRLYWYRQTLGQGPEFLTYFQNEAQLEKSRLLSDRFSAERPKGSFSTLEIQRTEQGDSAMYLCASSLSGNYEQYFGPGTRLTVT.

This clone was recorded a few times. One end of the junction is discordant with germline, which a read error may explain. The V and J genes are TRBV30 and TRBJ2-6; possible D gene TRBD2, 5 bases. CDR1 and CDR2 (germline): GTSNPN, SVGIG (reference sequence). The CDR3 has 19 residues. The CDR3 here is CAWSVLGQTMSSWANVLTF. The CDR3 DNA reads TGTGCCTGGAGTGTACTTGGGCAGACTATGTCCTCTTGGGCCAACGTCCTGACTTTC. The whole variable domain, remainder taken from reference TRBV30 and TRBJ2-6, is SQTIHQWPATLVQPVGSPLSLECTVEGTSNPNLYWYRQAAGRGLQLLFYSVGIGQISSEVPQNLSASRPQDRQFILSSKKLLLSDSGFYLCAWSVLGQTMSSWANVLTFGAGSRLTVL.

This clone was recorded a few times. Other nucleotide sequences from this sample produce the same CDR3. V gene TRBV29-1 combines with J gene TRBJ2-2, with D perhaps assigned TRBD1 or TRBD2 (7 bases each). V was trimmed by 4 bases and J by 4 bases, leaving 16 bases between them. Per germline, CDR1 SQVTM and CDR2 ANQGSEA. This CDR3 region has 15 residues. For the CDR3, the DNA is TGCAGCGTTGGCAGGGGGGGTGCGAGCACCGGGGAGCTGTTTTTT. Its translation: CSVGRGGASTGELFF.

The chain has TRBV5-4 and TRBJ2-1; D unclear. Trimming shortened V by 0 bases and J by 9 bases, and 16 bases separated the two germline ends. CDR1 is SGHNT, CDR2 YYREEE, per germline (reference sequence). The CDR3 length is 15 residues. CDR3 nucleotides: TGTGCCAGCAGCTTGGCCAAGAAGGGAAGGAGTGAGCAGTTCTTC. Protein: CASSLAKKGRSEQFF.

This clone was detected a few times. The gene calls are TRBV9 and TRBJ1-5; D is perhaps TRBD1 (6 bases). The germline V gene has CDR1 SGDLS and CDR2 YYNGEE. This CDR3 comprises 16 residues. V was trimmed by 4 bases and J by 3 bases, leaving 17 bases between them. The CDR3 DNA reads TGTGCCAGCAGCCCTAACCCGACAGGATTCAATCAGCCCCAGCATTTT. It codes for CASSPNPTGFNQPQHF. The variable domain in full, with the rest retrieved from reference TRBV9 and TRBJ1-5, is DSGVTQTPKHLITATGQRVTLRCSPRSGDLSVYWYQQSLDQGLQFLIQYYNGEERAKGNILERFSAQQFPDLHSELNLSSLELGDSALYFCASSPNPTGFNQPQHFGDGTRLSIL.

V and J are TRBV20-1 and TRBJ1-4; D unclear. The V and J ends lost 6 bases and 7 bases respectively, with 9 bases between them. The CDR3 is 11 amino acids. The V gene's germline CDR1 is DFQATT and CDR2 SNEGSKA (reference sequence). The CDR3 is CSAGPGEKLFF. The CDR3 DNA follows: TGCAGTGCAGGCCCCGGTGAAAAACTGTTTTTT.

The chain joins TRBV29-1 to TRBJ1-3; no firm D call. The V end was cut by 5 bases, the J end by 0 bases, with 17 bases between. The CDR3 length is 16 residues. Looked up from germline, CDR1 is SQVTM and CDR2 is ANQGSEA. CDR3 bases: TGCAGCGTTCTATCCCCTGGGAGTATCTCTGGAAACACCATATATTTT. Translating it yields CSVLSPGSISGNTIYF.

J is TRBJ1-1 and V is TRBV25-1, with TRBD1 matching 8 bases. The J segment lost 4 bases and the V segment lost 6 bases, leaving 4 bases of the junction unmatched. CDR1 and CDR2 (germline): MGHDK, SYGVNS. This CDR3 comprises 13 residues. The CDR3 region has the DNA TGTGCCAGCAGCCTTCAGGGGGCCACTGAAGCTTTCTTT. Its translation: CASSLQGATEAFF.

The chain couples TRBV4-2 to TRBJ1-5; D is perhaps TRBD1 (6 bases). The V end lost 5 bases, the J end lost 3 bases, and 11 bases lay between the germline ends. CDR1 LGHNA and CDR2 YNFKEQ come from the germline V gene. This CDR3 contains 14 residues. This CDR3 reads CASSSHRDNQPQHF. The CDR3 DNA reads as TGTGCCAGCAGCTCACACAGGGACAATCAGCCCCAGCATTTT.

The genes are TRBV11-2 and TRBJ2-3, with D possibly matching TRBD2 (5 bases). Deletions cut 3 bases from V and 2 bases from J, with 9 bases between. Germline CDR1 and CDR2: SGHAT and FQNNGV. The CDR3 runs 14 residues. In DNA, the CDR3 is TGTGCCAGCAGCTTCCGCCTAGCCACAGATACGCAGTATTTT. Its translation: CASSFRLATDTQYF.

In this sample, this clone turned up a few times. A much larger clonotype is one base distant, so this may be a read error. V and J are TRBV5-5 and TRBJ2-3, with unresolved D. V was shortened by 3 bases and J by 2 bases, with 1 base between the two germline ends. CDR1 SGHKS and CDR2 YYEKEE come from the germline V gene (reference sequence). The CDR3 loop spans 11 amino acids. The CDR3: CASSYTDTQYF. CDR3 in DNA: TGTGCCAGCAGCTACACAGATACGCAGTATTTT. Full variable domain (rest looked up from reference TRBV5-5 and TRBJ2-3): DAGVTQSPTHLIKTRGQQVTLRCSPISGHKSVSWYQQVLGQGPQFIFQYYEKEERGRGNFPDRFSARQFPNYSSELNVNALLLGDSALYLCASSYTDTQYFGPGTRLTVL.

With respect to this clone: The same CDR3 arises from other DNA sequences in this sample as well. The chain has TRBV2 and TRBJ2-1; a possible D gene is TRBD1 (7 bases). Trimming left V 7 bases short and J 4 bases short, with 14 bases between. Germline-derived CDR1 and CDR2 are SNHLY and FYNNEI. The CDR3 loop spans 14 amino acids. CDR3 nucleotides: TGTGCCAGCAATCGGCAGGGGGGATACAATGAGCAGTTCTTC. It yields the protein CASNRQGGYNEQFF.

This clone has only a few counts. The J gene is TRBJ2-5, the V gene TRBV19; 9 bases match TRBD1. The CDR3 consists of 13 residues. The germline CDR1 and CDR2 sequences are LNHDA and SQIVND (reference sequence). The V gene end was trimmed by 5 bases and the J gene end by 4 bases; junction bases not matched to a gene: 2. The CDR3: CASSPGQGETQYF. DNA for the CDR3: TGTGCCAGTAGTCCGGGACAGGGAGAGACCCAGTACTTC.

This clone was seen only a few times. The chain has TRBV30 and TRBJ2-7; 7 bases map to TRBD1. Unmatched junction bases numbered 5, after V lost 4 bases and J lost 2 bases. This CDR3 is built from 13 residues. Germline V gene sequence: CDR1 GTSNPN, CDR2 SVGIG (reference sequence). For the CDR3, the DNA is TGTGCCTGGACCCGACAGGGCCCCTACGAGCAGTACTTC. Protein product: CAWTRQGPYEQYF.

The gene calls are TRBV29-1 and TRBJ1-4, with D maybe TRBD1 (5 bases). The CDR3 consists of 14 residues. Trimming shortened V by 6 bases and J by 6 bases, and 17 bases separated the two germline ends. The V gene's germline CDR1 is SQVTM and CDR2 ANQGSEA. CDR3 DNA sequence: TGCAGCGTCACCCACGGGGGGTCCCATGAAAAACTGTTTTTT. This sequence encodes CSVTHGGSHEKLFF.

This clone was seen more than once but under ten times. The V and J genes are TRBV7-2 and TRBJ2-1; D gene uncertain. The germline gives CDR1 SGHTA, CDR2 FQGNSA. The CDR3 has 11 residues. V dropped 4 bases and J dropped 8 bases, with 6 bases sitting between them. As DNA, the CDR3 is TGTGCCAGCAGCTACCTGGATGAGCAGTTCTTC. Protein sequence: CASSYLDEQFF.

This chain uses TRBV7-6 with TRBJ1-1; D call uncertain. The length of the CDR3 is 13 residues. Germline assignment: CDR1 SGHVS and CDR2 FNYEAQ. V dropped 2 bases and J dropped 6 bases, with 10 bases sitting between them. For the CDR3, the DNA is TGTGCCAGCAGCTTAAGAGAAGGCGCTGAAGCTTTCTTT. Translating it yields CASSLREGAEAFF. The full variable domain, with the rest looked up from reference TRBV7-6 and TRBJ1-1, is GAGVSQSPRYKVTKRGQDVALRCDPISGHVSLYWYRQALGQGPEFLTYFNYEAQQDKSGLPNDRFSAERPEGSISTLTIQRTEQRDSAMYRCASSLREGAEAFFGQGTRLTVV.

CDR3 residues: CASSPWLQGATETQYF. The DNA for the CDR3 is TGTGCCAGCTCACCATGGCTACAGGGGGCGACGGAGACCCAGTACTTC. This chain uses TRBV18 with TRBJ2-5; 9 bases agree with TRBD1. CDR1 is KGHSH and CDR2 is LQKENI in the germline V gene. The ends lost 2 bases at V and 5 bases at J; junction bases unmatched: 9. The CDR3 contains 16 residues.

CDR3 amino acids: CSVAGWGYGNQPQHF. The CDR3 DNA is TGCAGCGTCGCAGGGTGGGGATATGGCAATCAGCCCCAGCATTTT. The chain joins TRBV29-1 to TRBJ1-5, with a possible D match to TRBD1 (5 bases). CDR3 size: 15 residues. V was shortened by 6 bases and J by 2 bases, with 17 bases between the two germline ends. Germline V gives CDR1 SQVTM, CDR2 ANQGSEA.